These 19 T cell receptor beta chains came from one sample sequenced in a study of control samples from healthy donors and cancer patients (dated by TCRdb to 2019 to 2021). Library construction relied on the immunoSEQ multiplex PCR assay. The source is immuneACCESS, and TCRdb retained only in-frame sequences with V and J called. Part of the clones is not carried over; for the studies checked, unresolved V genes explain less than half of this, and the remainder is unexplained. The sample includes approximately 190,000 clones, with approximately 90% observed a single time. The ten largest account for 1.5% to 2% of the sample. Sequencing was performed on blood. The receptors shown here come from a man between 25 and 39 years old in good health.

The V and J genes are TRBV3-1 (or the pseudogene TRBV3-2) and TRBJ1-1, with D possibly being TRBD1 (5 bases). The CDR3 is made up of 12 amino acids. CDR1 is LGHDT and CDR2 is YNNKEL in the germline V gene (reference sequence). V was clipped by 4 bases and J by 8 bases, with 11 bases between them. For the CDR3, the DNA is TGTGCCAGCAGCCCAGGGTCACGAGAAGCTTTCTTT. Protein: CASSPGSREAFF.

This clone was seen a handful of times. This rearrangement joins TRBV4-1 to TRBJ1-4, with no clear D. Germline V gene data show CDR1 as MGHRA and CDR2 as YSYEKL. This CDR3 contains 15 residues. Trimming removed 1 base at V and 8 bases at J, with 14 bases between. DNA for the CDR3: TGCGCCAGCAGCCAAGTGGAGAGGGATCGGGAAAAACTGTTTTTT. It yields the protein CASSQVERDREKLFF.

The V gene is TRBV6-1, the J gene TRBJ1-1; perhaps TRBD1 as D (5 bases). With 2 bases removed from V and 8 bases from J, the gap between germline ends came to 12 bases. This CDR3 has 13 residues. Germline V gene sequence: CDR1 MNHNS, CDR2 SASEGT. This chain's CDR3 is CASSELRGAEAFF. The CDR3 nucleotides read TGTGCCAGCAGTGAATTAAGGGGTGCCGAAGCTTTCTTT.

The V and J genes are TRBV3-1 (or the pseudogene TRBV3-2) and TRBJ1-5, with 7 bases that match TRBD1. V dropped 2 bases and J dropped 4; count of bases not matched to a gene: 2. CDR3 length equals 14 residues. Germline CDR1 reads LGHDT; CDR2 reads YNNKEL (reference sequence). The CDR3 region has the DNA TGTGCCAGCAGCCAAAGGGACAGAAATCAGCCCCAGCATTTT. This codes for CASSQRDRNQPQHF.

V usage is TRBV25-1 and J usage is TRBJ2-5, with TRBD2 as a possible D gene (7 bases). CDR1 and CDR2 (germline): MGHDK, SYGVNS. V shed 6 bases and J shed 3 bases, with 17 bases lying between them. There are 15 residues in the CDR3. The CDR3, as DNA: TGTGCCAGCAGGAACCCCGGGGGGCGGGAAGAGACCCAGTACTTC. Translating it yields CASRNPGGREETQYF.

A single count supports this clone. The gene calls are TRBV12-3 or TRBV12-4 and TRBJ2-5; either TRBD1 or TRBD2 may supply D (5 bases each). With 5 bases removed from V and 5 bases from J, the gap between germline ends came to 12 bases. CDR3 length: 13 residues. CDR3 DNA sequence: TGTGCCAGCAGTATACGTGGGACGGAGACCCAGTACTTC. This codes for CASSIRGTETQYF.

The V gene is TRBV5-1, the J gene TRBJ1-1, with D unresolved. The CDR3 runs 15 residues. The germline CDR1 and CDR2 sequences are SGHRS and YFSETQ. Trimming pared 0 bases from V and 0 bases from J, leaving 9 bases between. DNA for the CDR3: TGCGCCAGCAGCTTGGGAGGGATGTTGAACACTGAAGCTTTCTTT. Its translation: CASSLGGMLNTEAFF.

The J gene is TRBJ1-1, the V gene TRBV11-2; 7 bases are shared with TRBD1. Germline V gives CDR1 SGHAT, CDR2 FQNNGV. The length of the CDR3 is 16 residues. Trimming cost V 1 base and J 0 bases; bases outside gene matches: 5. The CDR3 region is CASSLGNRGMNTEAFF. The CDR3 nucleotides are TGTGCCAGCAGCTTAGGTAACAGGGGCATGAACACTGAAGCTTTCTTT.

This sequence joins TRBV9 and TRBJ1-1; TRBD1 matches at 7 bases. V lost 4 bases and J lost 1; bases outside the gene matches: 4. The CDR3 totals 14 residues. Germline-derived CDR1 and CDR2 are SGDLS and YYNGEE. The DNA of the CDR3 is TGTGCCAGCAGCCCCCGACAGGGGAACACTGAAGCTTTCTTT. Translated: CASSPRQGNTEAFF.

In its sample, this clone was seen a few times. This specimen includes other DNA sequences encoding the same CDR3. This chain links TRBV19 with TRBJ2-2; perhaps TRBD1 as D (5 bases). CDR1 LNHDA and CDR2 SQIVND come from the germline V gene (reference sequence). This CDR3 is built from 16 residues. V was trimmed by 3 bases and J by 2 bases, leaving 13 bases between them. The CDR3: CASSILGQGNTGELFF. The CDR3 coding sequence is TGTGCCAGTAGTATCTTGGGGCAGGGAAACACCGGGGAGCTGTTTTTT.

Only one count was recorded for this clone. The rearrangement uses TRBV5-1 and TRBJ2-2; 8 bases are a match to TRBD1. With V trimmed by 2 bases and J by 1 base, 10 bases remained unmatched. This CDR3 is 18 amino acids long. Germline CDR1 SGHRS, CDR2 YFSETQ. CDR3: CASSFRSPGTGNTGELFF. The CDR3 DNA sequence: TGCGCCAGCAGCTTTCGGTCCCCCGGGACAGGGAACACCGGGGAGCTGTTTTTT. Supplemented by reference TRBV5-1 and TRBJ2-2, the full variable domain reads KAGVTQTPRYLIKTRGQQVTLSCSPISGHRSVSWYQQTPGQGLQFLFEYFSETQRNKGNFPGRFSGRQFSNSRSEMNVSTLELGDSALYLCASSFRSPGTGNTGELFFGEGSRLTVL.

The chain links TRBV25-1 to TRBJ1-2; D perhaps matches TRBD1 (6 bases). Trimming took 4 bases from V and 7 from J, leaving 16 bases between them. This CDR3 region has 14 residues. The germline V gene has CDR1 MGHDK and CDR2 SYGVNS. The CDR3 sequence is CASSGTHRELGYTF. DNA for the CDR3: TGTGCCAGCAGTGGGACTCACAGGGAGCTTGGCTACACCTTC.

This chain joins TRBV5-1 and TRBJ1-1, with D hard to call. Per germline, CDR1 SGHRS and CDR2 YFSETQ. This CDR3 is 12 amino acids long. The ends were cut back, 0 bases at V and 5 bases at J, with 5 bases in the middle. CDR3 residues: CASSLVGTEAFF. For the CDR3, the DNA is TGCGCCAGCAGCTTGGTAGGGACTGAAGCTTTCTTT.

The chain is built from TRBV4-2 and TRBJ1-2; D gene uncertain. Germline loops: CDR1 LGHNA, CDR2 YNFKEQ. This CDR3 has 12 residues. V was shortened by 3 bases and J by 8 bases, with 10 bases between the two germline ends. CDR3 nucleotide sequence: TGTGCCAGCAGCCAGCCACCCGGCGGCTACACCTTC. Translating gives CASSQPPGGYTF.

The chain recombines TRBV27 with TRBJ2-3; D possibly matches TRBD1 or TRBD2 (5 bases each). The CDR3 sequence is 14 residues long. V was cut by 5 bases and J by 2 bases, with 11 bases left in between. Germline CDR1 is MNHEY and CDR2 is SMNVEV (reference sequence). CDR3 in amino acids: CASSPPGLTDTQYF. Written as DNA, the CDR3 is TGTGCCAGCAGTCCCCCGGGGCTCACAGATACGCAGTATTTT.

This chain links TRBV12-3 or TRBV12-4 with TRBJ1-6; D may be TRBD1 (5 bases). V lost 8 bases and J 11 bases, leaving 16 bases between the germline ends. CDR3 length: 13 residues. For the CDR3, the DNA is TGTGCCAGCGGCGACACGGGGACCACACCCCTCCACTTT. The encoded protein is CASGDTGTTPLHF.

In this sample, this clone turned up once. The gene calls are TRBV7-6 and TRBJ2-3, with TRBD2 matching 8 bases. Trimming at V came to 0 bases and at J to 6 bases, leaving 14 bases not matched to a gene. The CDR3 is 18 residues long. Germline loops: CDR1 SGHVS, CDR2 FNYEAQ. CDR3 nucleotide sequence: TGTGCCAGCAGCTTAGCGGTGCCGGGGGGGCCGTGGGGTGATACGCAGTATTTT. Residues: CASSLAVPGGPWGDTQYF. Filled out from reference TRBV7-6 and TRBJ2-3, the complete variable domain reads GAGVSQSPRYKVTKRGQDVALRCDPISGHVSLYWYRQALGQGPEFLTYFNYEAQQDKSGLPNDRFSAERPEGSISTLTIQRTEQRDSAMYRCASSLAVPGGPWGDTQYFGPGTRLTVL.

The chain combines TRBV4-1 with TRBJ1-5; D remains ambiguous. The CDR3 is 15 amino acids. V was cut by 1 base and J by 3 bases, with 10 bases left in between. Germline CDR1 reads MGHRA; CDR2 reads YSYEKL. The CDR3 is CASSQVGLVNQPQHF. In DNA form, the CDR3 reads TGCGCCAGCAGCCAAGTAGGGTTGGTCAATCAGCCCCAGCATTTT.

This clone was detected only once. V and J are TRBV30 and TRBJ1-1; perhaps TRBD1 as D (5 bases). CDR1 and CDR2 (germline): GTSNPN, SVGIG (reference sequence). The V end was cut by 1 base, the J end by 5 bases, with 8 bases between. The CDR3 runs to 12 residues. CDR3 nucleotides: TGTGCCTGGAGTGCTGAGGGGACTGAAGCTTTCTTT. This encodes CAWSAEGTEAFF.